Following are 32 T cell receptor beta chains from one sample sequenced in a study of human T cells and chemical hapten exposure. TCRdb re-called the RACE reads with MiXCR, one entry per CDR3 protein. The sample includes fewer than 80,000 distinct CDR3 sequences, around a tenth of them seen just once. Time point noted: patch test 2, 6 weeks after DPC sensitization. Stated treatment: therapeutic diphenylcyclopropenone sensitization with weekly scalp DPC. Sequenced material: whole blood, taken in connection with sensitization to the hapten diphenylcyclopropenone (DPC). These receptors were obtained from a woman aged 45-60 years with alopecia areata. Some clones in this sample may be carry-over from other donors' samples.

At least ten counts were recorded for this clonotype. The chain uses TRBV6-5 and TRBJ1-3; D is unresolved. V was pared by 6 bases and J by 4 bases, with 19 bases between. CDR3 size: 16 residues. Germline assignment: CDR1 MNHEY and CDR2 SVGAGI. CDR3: CASRSITLSSGNTIYF. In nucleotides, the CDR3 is TGTGCCAGCAGGTCAATTACTCTTTCCTCGGGAAACACCATATATTTT.

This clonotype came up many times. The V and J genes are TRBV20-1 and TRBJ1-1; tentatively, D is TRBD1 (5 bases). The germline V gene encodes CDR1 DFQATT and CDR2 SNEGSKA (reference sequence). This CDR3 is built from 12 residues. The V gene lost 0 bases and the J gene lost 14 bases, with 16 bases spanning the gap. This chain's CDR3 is CSARDEAGRSFF. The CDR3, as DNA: TGCAGTGCTAGAGATGAGGCAGGGAGGTCCTTCTTT.

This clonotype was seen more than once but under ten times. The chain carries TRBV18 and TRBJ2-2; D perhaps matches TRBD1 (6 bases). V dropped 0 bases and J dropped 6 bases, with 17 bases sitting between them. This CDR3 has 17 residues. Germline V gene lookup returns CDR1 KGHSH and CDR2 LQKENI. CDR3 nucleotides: TGTGCCAGCTCACCACCGGGGGCGCTGAATTATGCCGGGGAGCTGTTTTTT. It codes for CASSPPGALNYAGELFF.

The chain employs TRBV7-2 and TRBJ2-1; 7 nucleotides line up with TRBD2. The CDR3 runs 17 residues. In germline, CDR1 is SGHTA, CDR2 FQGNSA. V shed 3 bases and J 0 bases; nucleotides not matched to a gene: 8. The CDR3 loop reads CASSFTERDYSYNEQFF. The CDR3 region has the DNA TGTGCCAGCAGCTTTACCGAGCGGGACTACTCCTACAATGAGCAGTTCTTC.

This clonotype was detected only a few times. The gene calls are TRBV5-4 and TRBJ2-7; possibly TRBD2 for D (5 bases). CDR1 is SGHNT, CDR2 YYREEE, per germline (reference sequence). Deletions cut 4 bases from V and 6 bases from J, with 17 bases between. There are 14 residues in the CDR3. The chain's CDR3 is CASSRGEGSPEQYF. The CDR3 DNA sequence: TGTGCCAGCAGCCGTGGAGAGGGCTCCCCCGAGCAGTACTTC.

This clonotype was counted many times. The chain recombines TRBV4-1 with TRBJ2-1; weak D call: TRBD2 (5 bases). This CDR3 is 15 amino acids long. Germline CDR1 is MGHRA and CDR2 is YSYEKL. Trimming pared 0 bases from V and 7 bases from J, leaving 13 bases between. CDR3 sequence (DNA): TGCGCCAGCAGCCAAGATCTGGGCAGGAGGAATGAGCAGTTCTTC. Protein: CASSQDLGRRNEQFF.

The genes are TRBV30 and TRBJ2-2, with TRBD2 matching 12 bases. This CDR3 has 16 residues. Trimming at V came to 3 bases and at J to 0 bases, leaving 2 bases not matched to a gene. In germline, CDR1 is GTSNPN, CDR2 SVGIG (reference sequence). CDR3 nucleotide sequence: TGTGCCTGGAGCGGACTAGCGGGGTCGAACACCGGGGAGCTGTTTTTT. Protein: CAWSGLAGSNTGELFF.

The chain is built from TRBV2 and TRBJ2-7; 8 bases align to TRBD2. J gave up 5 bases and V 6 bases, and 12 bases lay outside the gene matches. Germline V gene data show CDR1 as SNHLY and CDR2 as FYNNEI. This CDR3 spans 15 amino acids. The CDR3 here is CASSKGLAIADEQYF. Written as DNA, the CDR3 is TGTGCCAGCAGCAAAGGACTAGCCATCGCTGACGAGCAGTACTTC. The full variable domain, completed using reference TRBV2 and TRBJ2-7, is EPEVTQTPSHQVTQMGQEVILRCVPISNHLYFYWYRQILGQKVEFLVSFYNNEISEKSEIFDDQFSVERPDGSNFTLKIRSTKLEDSAMYFCASSKGLAIADEQYFGPGTRLTVT.

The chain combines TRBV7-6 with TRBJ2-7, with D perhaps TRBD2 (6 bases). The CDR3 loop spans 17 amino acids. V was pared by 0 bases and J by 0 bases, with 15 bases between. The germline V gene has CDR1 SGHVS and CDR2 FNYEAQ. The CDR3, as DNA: TGTGCCAGCAGCTTAGCAGTCGGGGCGGGGAGCTCCTACGAGCAGTACTTC. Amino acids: CASSLAVGAGSSYEQYF.

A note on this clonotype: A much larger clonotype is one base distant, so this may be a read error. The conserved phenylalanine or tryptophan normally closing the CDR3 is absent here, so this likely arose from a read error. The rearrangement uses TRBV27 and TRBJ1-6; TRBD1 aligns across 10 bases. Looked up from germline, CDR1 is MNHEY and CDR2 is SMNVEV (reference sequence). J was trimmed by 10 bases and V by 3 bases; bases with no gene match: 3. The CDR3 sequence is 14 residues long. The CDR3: CASSFWDRGSPLHL. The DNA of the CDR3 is TGTGCCAGCAGTTTCTGGGACAGGGGATCACCCCTCCACTTA.

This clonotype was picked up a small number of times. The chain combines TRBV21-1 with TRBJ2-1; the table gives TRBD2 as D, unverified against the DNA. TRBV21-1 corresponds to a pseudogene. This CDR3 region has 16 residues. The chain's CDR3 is CANKPRGAGVHNEQFF. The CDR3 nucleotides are TGTGCCAACAAACCGCGGGGAGCGGGAGTCCACAATGAGCAGTTCTTC.

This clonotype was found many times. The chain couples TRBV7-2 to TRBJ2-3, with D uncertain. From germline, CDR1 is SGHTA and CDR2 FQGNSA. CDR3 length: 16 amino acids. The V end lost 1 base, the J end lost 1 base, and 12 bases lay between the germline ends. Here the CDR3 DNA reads TGTGCCAGCAGCTTAGGAATCGGACGGGGCACAGATACGCAGTATTTT. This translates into CASSLGIGRGTDTQYF.

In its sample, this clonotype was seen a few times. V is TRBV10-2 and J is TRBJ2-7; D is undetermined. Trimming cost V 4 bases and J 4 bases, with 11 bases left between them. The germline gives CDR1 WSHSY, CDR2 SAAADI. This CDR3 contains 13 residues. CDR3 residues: CASSVTVGYEQYF. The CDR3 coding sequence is TGCGCCAGCAGTGTCACCGTTGGGTACGAGCAGTACTTC.

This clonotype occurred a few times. DNA of the CDR3: TGTGCCAGCAGCCTAACAGGGAGACAGCCCCAGCATTTT. It yields the protein CASSLTGRQPQHF. The chain recombines TRBV12-3 or TRBV12-4 with TRBJ1-5; tentative D call: TRBD1 (6 bases). Trimming removed 6 bases from V and 7 bases from J, with 13 bases in between. The CDR3 sequence is 13 residues long.

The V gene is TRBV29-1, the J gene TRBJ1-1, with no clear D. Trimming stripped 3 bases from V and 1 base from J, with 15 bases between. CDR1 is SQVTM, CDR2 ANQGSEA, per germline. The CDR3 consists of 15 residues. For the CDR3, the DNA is TGCAGCGTTGATGGAGAATTGGGTTGGAACACTGAAGCTTTCTTT. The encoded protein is CSVDGELGWNTEAFF.

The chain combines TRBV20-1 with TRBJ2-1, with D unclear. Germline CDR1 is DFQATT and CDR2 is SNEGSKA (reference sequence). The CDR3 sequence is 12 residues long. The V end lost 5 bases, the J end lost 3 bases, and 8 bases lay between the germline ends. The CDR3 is CSAPTFYNEQFF. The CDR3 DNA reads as TGCAGTGCTCCGACGTTCTACAATGAGCAGTTCTTC.

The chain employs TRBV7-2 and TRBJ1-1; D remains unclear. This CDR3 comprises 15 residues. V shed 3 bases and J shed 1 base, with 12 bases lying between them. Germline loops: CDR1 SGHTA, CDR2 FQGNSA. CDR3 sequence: CASSFWGGTNTEAFF. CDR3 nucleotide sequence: TGTGCCAGCAGCTTCTGGGGAGGAACGAACACTGAAGCTTTCTTT.

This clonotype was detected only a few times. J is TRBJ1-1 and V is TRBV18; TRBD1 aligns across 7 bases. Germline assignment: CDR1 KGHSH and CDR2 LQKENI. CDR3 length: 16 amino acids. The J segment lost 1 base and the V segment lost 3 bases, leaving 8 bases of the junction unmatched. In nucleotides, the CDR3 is TGTGCCAGCTCACCTCGGGACAGAGGTTCGAACACTGAAGCTTTCTTT. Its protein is CASSPRDRGSNTEAFF.

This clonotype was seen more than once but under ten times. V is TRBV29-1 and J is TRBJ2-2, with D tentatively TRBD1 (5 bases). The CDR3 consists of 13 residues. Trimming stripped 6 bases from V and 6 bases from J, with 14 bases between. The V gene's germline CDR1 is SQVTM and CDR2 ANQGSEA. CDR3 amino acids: CSVRESVSGELFF. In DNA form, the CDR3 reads TGCAGCGTCAGGGAAAGCGTATCCGGGGAGCTGTTTTTT.

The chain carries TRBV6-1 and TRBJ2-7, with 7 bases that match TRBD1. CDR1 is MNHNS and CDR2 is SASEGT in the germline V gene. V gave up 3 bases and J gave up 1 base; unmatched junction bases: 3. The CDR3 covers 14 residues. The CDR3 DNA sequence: TGTGCCAGCAGTGACACGGGACAGTCCTACGAGCAGTACTTC. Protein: CASSDTGQSYEQYF.

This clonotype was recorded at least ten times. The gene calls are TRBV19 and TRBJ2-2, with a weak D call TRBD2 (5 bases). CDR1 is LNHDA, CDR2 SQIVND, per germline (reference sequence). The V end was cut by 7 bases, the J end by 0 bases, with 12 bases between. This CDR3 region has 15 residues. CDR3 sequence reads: CASIQTIANTGELFF. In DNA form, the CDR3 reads TGTGCCAGTATCCAGACTATAGCGAACACCGGGGAGCTGTTTTTT.

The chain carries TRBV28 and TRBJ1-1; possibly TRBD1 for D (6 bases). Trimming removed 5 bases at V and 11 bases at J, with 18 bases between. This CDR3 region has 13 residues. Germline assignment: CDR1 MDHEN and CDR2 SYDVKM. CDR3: CASSQPQTGTAFF. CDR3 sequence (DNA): TGTGCCAGCAGTCAGCCCCAGACAGGTACGGCTTTCTTT. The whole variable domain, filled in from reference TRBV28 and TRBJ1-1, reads DVKVTQSSRYLVKRTGEKVFLECVQDMDHENMFWYRQDPGLGLRLIYFSYDVKMKEKGDIPEGYSVSREKKERFSLILESASTNQTSMYLCASSQPQTGTAFFGQGTRLTVV.

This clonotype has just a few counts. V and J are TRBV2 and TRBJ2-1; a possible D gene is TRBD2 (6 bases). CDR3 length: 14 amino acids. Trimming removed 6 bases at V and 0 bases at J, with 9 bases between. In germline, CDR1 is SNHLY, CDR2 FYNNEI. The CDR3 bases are TGTGCCAGCAGATACGGGAGCTCCTACAATGAGCAGTTCTTC. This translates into CASRYGSSYNEQFF.

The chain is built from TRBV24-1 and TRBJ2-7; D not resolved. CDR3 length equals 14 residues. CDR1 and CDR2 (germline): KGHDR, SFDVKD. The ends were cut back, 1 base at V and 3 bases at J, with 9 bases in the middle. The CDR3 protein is CATSDFWVDYEQYF. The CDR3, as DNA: TGTGCCACCAGTGATTTTTGGGTAGACTACGAGCAGTACTTC.

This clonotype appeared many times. For the CDR3, the DNA is TGTGCCAGCAGCCCCTCCGGAGGATACACCGGGGAGCTGTTTTTT. Amino acid sequence: CASSPSGGYTGELFF. This chain connects TRBV7-9 to TRBJ2-2; D possibly corresponds to TRBD2 (5 bases). There are 15 residues in the CDR3. Germline V gene lookup returns CDR1 SEHNR and CDR2 FQNEAQ (reference sequence). Trimming cost V 5 bases and J 3 bases, with 13 bases left between them.

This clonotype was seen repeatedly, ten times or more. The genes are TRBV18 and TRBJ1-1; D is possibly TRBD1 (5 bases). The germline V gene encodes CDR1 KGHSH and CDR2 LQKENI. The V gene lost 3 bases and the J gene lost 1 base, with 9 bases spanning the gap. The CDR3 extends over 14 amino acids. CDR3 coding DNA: TGTGCCAGCTCACCGGGGGGGACGAACACTGAAGCTTTCTTT. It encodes CASSPGGTNTEAFF.

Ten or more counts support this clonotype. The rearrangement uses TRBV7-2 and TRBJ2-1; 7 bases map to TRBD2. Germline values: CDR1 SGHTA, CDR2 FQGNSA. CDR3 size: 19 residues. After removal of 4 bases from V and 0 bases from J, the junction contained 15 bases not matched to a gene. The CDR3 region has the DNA TGTGCCAGCAGCTCTTTCCCCATGTGGGCGGGAGTCTCCTACAATGAGCAGTTCTTC. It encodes CASSSFPMWAGVSYNEQFF.

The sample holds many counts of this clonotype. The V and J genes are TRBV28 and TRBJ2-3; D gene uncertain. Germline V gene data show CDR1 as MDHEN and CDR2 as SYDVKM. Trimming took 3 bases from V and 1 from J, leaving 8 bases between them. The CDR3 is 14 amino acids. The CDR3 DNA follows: TGTGCCAGCAGTTTTCTTTCGGGCACAGATACGCAGTATTTT. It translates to CASSFLSGTDTQYF.

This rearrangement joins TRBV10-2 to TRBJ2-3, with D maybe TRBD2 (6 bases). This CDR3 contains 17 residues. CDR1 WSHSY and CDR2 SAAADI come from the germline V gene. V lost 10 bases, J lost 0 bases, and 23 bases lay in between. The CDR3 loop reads CATLAVASGTSTDTQYF. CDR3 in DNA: TGCGCCACCCTCGCTGTAGCGTCCGGGACTAGCACAGATACGCAGTATTTT.

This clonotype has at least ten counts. CDR3 DNA sequence: TGTGCCAGTAGTACCTCACTAGCGGGAGTAAGAGAGACCCAGTACTTC. Its translation is CASSTSLAGVRETQYF. The chain carries TRBV19 and TRBJ2-5; TRBD2 matches 11 bases. The CDR3 is 16 amino acids. The J segment lost 4 bases and the V segment lost 4 bases, leaving 8 bases of the junction unmatched. Germline values: CDR1 LNHDA, CDR2 SQIVND (reference sequence).

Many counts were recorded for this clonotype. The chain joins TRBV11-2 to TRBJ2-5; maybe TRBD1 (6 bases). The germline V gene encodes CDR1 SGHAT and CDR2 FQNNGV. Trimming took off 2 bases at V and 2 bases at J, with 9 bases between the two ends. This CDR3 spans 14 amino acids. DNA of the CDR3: TGTGCCAGCAGCTTATCTAGGGGGCAAGAGACCCAGTACTTC. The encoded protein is CASSLSRGQETQYF.

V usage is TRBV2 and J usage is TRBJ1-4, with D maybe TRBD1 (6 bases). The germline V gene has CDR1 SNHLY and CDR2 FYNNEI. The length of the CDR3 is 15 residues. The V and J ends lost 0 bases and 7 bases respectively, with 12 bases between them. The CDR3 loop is CASSEALGAGEKLFF. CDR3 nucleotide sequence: TGTGCCAGCAGTGAAGCGTTGGGGGCGGGTGAAAAACTGTTTTTT.